What follows are 20 T cell receptor beta chains derived from one specimen sequenced in a study of Ad26.COV2.S vaccination and SARS-CoV-2 variants. This sample's treatment: some 20 received Ad26.COV2.S at low or high dose, single or two shots; about 5 received placebo; per-sample allocation not given. After the first vaccine or placebo injection, samples were drawn on day 63. Sequencing used immunoSEQ multiplex PCR; TCRdb keeps in-frame clones, though not all of them. Among about 320,000 clones listed, 86% were seen once. Sequences were derived from peripheral blood, sampled in a trial of Ad26.COV2.S vaccine versus placebo. These receptors originate from a person between 18 and 65 years old who received the Ad26.COV2.S COVID-19 vaccine or a placebo.

This clone came up once. This rearrangement joins TRBV18 to TRBJ1-1, with 8 nucleotides matching TRBD1. Germline V CDR1 and CDR2: KGHSH, LQKENI. This CDR3 is 16 amino acids long. Unmatched junction bases numbered 13, after V lost 6 bases and J lost 4 bases. DNA for the CDR3: TGTGCCAGCTCTTCTGGACAGGGCCGGGGTGGCACTGAAGCTTTCTTT. As protein: CASSSGQGRGGTEAFF.

The rearrangement joins TRBV7-8 to TRBJ2-5; no clear D gene. V was shortened by 5 bases and J by 5 bases, with 9 bases between the two germline ends. Per germline, CDR1 SGHVS and CDR2 FQNEAQ. This CDR3 spans 12 amino acids. The CDR3: CASSPDAETQYF. DNA for the CDR3: TGTGCCAGCAGCCCGGATGCGGAGACCCAGTACTTC.

The chain has TRBV18 and TRBJ1-2; D might be TRBD1 (5 bases). V was cut by 4 bases and J by 6 bases, with 24 bases left in between. The CDR3 sequence is 17 residues long. The germline V gene has CDR1 KGHSH and CDR2 LQKENI. The CDR3 bases are TGTGCCAGCTCACGAAATTCACCCCGGGACTCCAATGATGGCTACACCTTC. Its translation is CASSRNSPRDSNDGYTF.

The V call is TRBV18, the J call TRBJ2-7; D is ambiguous. Looked up from germline, CDR1 is KGHSH and CDR2 is LQKENI. This CDR3 region has 11 residues. Trimming left V 3 bases short and J 3 bases short, with 3 bases between. CDR3 DNA sequence: TGTGCCAGCTCACCGGACTACGAGCAGTACTTC. The encoded protein is CASSPDYEQYF.

Details on this clone: This same CDR3 is encoded by further DNA sequences in the sample. J is TRBJ2-1 and V is TRBV18; D is possibly TRBD2 (6 bases). The CDR3 runs to 14 residues. The germline V gene encodes CDR1 KGHSH and CDR2 LQKENI. Deletions cut 6 bases from V and 3 bases from J, with 12 bases between. The CDR3 region is CASSPGLSYNEQFF. The CDR3 nucleotides read TGTGCCAGCTCTCCGGGACTGAGCTACAATGAGCAGTTCTTC.

The chain uses TRBV6-1 and TRBJ1-2; unclear D gene. This CDR3 has 15 amino acids. CDR1 and CDR2 from the germline V gene are MNHNS and SASEGT. V was cut by 2 bases and J by 0 bases, with 10 bases left in between. In nucleotides, the CDR3 is TGTGCCAGCAGTGAACTAACCGTTTCTAACTATGGCTACACCTTC. Translated, it gives CASSELTVSNYGYTF.

This sequence joins TRBV7-8 and TRBJ2-7; D not resolved. CDR3 length equals 13 residues. The germline V and J ends were trimmed by 2 bases and 0 bases, with 5 bases remaining between them. CDR1 SGHVS and CDR2 FQNEAQ come from the germline V gene. The CDR3 reads CASSLQTSYEQYF. The CDR3 DNA is TGTGCCAGCAGCTTACAGACCTCCTACGAGCAGTACTTC.

This rearrangement joins TRBV10-3 to TRBJ1-1; 7 bases are shared with TRBD1. CDR1 and CDR2 from the germline V gene are ENHRY and SYGVKD. Germline trimming cut 11 bases from V and 1 base from J; bases unmatched to any gene: 4. The CDR3 is 12 residues long. CDR3 nucleotides: TGTGCCTCCGGGACAGCGAACACTGAAGCTTTCTTT. Translated: CASGTANTEAFF.

The chain combines TRBV6-5 with TRBJ1-1; D remains ambiguous. This CDR3 contains 13 residues. The germline CDR1 and CDR2 sequences are MNHEY and SVGAGI. V lost 4 bases, J lost 0 bases, and 6 bases lay in between. CDR3 in amino acids: CASSSTLNTEAFF. In DNA, the CDR3 is TGTGCCAGCAGTTCGACACTGAACACTGAAGCTTTCTTT.

This clone came up a few times. This chain joins TRBV7-6 and TRBJ2-3, with no clear D. The ends were cut back, 2 bases at V and 2 bases at J, with 14 bases in the middle. CDR1 is SGHVS, CDR2 FNYEAQ, per germline. The CDR3 length is 16 residues. DNA of the CDR3: TGTGCCAGCAGCTTACAAGGCAAACTATTCACAGATACGCAGTATTTT. Encoded protein: CASSLQGKLFTDTQYF.

The chain couples TRBV13 to TRBJ1-2; 7 nucleotides agree with TRBD1. The CDR3 length is 12 residues. Germline loops: CDR1 PRHDT, CDR2 FYEKMQ (reference sequence). The J segment lost 7 bases and the V segment lost 4 bases, leaving 3 bases of the junction unmatched. Here the CDR3 reads CASSSQGFGYTF. The CDR3 bases are TGTGCCAGCAGCTCACAGGGGTTTGGCTACACCTTC.

The chain carries TRBV7-2 and TRBJ2-3; 7 bases are shared with TRBD1. V shed 5 bases and J 7 bases; nucleotides not matched to a gene: 9. CDR3 size: 14 residues. The germline V gene encodes CDR1 SGHTA and CDR2 FQGNSA. As DNA, the CDR3 is TGTGCCAGCAGCCAACGACAGGGACGAAATACGCAGTATTTT. It encodes CASSQRQGRNTQYF. Filled out from reference TRBV7-2 and TRBJ2-3, the complete variable domain reads GAGVSQSPSNKVTEKGKDVELRCDPISGHTALYWYRQSLGQGLEFLIYFQGNSAPDKSGLPSDRFSAERTGGSVSTLTIQRTQQEDSAVYLCASSQRQGRNTQYFGPGTRLTVL.

The V and J genes are TRBV5-1 and TRBJ1-2; 7 positions agree with TRBD1. Germline V gene sequence: CDR1 SGHRS, CDR2 YFSETQ. The CDR3 spans 14 residues. With 5 bases clipped from V and 5 bases from J, the junction kept 9 bases outside the gene matches. The CDR3 here is CASSKTGQGYGYTF. CDR3 DNA sequence: TGCGCCAGCAGTAAGACAGGGCAGGGTTATGGCTACACCTTC. The entire variable domain, with the rest obtained from reference TRBV5-1 and TRBJ1-2, is as follows: KAGVTQTPRYLIKTRGQQVTLSCSPISGHRSVSWYQQTPGQGLQFLFEYFSETQRNKGNFPGRFSGRQFSNSRSEMNVSTLELGDSALYLCASSKTGQGYGYTFGSGTRLTVV.

The V call is TRBV7-2, the J call TRBJ2-1; TRBD2 is a possible D gene (5 bases). The germline CDR1 and CDR2 sequences are SGHTA and FQGNSA. CDR3 length: 13 amino acids. The V end lost 1 base, the J end lost 9 bases, and 10 bases lay between the germline ends. The CDR3 DNA follows: TGTGCCAGCAGCTTAGGGACGGGGTTTGAGCAGTTCTTC. Translation: CASSLGTGFEQFF.

The V call is TRBV5-5, the J call TRBJ1-1; no definite D call. Trimming removed 0 bases from V and 1 base from J, with 4 bases in between. There are 13 residues in the CDR3. Germline CDR1 SGHKS, CDR2 YYEKEE (reference sequence). CDR3 protein: CASSLDRNTEAFF. The CDR3 DNA reads as TGTGCCAGCAGCTTGGACAGGAACACTGAAGCTTTCTTT.

In this sample, this clone turned up once. The chain uses TRBV5-6 and TRBJ2-7; D is perhaps TRBD1 (5 bases). This CDR3 spans 12 amino acids. CDR1 is SGHDT and CDR2 is YYEEEE in the germline V gene. V was pared by 5 bases and J by 3 bases, with 9 bases between. CDR3 amino acids: CASSQGLYEQYF. The CDR3 DNA is TGTGCCAGCAGTCAGGGTCTCTACGAGCAGTACTTC.

The chain uses TRBV28 and TRBJ2-7, with D perhaps TRBD1 (5 bases). Germline-derived CDR1 and CDR2 are MDHEN and SYDVKM. The V end was cut by 4 bases, the J end by 2 bases, with 15 bases between. CDR3 length: 15 amino acids. The CDR3 spells CASSSQGIGAYEQYF. CDR3 nucleotides: TGTGCCAGCAGTTCCCAGGGAATAGGGGCCTACGAGCAGTACTTC.

The chain combines TRBV19 with TRBJ1-2, with D hard to call. Germline lookup yields CDR1 LNHDA and CDR2 SQIVND (reference sequence). The CDR3 runs to 13 residues. The V and J ends lost 3 bases and 8 bases respectively, with 13 bases between them. DNA of the CDR3: TGTGCCAGTAGTATGCGGTCGGCCTGGGGCTACACCTTC. Translation: CASSMRSAWGYTF.

The chain links TRBV5-8 to TRBJ2-5, with D perhaps matching TRBD2 (5 bases). The ends were cut back, 10 bases at V and 1 base at J, with 14 bases in the middle. The germline gives CDR1 SGHTS, CDR2 YDEGEE. This CDR3 region has 13 residues. The CDR3 sequence: CAAKRELQETQYF. Written as DNA, the CDR3 is TGTGCCGCGAAGAGGGAGCTCCAAGAGACCCAGTACTTC.

J is TRBJ1-6 and V is TRBV5-1; D is unresolved. The CDR3 has 17 amino acids. The ends were cut back, 1 base at V and 0 bases at J, with 11 bases in the middle. The V gene's germline CDR1 is SGHRS and CDR2 YFSETQ. CDR3 coding DNA: TGCGCCAGCAGCTTGATGACGGCTAGCTCCTATAATTCACCCCTCCACTTT. It specifies CASSLMTASSYNSPLHF.